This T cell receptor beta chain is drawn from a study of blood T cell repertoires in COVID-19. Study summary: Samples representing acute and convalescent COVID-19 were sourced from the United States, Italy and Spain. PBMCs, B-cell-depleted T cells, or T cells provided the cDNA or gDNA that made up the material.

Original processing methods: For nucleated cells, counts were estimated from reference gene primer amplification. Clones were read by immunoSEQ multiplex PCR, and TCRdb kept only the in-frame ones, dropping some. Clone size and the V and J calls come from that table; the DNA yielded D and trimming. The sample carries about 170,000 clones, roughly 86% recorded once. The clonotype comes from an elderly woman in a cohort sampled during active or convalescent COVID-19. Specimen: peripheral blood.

The CDR3 DNA follows: TGCGCCAGTGGGACAGGACCTACGAACACCGGGGAGCTGTTTTTT. Amino acids: CASGTGPTNTGELFF. The V and J genes are TRBV10-1 and TRBJ2-2; 8 bases match TRBD1. The germline V gene encodes CDR1 WNHNN and CDR2 SYGVQD (reference sequence). V gave up 9 bases and J gave up 0 bases; unmatched junction bases: 6. The CDR3 totals 15 residues.